What follows is one T cell receptor beta chain and its context. Its matching antigen is unknown. Repertoires were generated with immunoSEQ multiplex PCR, while TCRdb's copy carries only in-frame clones and drops some. The profile covers 49,000 or so clones, with roughly 85% appearing a single time and roughly 5.7% taken by the ten largest. The time point is: recipient sample about 28 days before transplant, after cytoreduction. This sample stems from a study of T cell clonotyping in hematopoietic cell transplantation. Study results and limitations: No sorting was done, leaving CD4 and CD8 contributions mixed.

CDR1 is PRHDT, CDR2 FYEKMQ, per germline (reference sequence). The CDR3 contains 15 residues. V was cut by 2 bases and J by 10 bases, with 15 bases left in between. The chain has TRBV13 and TRBJ1-6; no firm D call. The sequence was collected from a man in his 60s with myelodysplastic syndrome. Some clones in this sample may be carry-over from other donors' samples. Sequenced material: peripheral blood mononuclear cells, taken before stem cell transplant. The CDR3 region is CASSLRAGPVSPLHF. CDR3 in DNA: TGTGCCAGCAGCTTAAGGGCAGGTCCTGTGTCACCCCTCCACTTT.